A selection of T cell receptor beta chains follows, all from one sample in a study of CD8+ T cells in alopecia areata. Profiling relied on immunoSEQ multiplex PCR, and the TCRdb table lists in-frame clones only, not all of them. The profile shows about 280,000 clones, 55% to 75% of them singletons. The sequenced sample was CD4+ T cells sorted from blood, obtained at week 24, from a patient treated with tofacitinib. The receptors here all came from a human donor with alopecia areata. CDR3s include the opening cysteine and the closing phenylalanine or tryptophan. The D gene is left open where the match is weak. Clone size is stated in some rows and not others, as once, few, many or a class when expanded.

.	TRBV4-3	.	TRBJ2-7	TGCGCCAGCAGCCAAGGGCAGGGGTTCTACGAGCAGTACTTC	CASSQGQGFYEQYF
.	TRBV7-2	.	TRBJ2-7	TGTGCCAGCAGCTCCCCGGGGGCCGGGGTCTACGAGCAGTACTTC	CASSSPGAGVYEQYF
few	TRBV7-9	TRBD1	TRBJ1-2	TGTGCCAGCAGCCCCCGACAGGGAAACTATGGCTACACCTTC	CASSPRQGNYGYTF
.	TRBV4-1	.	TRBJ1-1	TGCGCCAGCAGCCAACAGACAGACACTGAAGCTTTCTTT	CASSQQTDTEAFF
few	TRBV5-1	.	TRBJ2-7	TGCGCCAGCAGCTCGGGGGACGAGTACTACGAGCAGTACTTC	CASSSGDEYYEQYF
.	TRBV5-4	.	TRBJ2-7	TGTGCCAGCAGCTTCTGGGTGGCTAACGAGCAGTACTTC	CASSFWVANEQYF
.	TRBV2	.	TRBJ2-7	TGTGCCAGCAGTGGCTACGAGCAGTACTTC	CASSGYEQYF
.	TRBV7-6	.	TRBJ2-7	TGTGCCAGCAGCTCGCTAACATCCTACGAGCAGTACTTC	CASSSLTSYEQYF
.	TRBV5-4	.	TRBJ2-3	.	CASSSSRGGDTQYF
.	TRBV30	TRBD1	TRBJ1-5	TGTGCCTGGAGCGGGACAGGCGTAAGTCAGCCCCAGCATTTT	CAWSGTGVSQPQHF
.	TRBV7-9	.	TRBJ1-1	TGTGCCAGCAGCTTAGACCCAACAGTTTACTATGAAGCTTTCTTT	CASSLDPTVYYEAFF
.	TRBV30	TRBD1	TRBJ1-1	TGTGCCTGGGGACAGGGGACTACTGTTATACCTGAAGCTTTCTTT	CAWGQGTTVIPEAFF
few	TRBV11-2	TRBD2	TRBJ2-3	TGTGCCAGCAGCTTCCAAGCGGGGGACACAGATACGCAGTATTTT	CASSFQAGDTDTQYF
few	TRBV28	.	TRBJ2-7	TGTGCCAGCAGTTTAAATCTCCAGGGCGTCTACGAGCAGTACTTC	CASSLNLQGVYEQYF
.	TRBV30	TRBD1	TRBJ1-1	TGTGCCTGGAGTCCCACAGGGGGAACTGAAGCTTTCTTT	CAWSPTGGTEAFF
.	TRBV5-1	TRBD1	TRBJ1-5	TGCGCCAGCAGCCGGGACAGTGATCAGCCCCAGCATTTT	CASSRDSDQPQHF
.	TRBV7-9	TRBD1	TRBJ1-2	TGTGCCAGCAGCTTATTAACGCACAGGGGCTATGGCTACACCTTC	CASSLLTHRGYGYTF
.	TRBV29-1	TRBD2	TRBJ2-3	TGCAGCGTTGCCACCGGACTAGCGGGGGGGCGAGATACGCAGTATTTT	CSVATGLAGGRDTQYF
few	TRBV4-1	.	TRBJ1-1	TGCGCCAGCAGCCTAGAAGGAACAGATACCATGAACACTGAAGCTTTCTTT	CASSLEGTDTMNTEAFF
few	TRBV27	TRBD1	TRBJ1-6	TGTGCCAGCAGTGTAGGGGACAGGGGAAATTCACCCCTCCACTTT	CASSVGDRGNSPLHF
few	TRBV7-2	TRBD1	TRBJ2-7	TGTGCCAGCAGCTTTATCAACAGGGGGCTCTACGAGCAGTACTTC	CASSFINRGLYEQYF
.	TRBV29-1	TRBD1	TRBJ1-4	TGCAGCGTCCTACAAACCCGGACAGGGAATGAAAAACTGTTTTTT	CSVLQTRTGNEKLFF
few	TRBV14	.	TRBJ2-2	TGTGCCAGCAGCCAAAATCTGCCCCCGAACACCGGGGAGCTGTTTTTT	CASSQNLPPNTGELFF
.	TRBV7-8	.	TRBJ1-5	TGTGCCAGCAGCTTAGCGGGAGGGGCACAGCCCCAGCATTTT	CASSLAGGAQPQHF
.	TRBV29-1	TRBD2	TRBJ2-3	TGCAGCGTTGAAGACGCCCCGGGACTACCCACAGATACGCAGTATTTT	CSVEDAPGLPTDTQYF
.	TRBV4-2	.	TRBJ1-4	TGTGCCAGCAGTCGACAGGAGAATGATGAAAAACTGTTTTTT	CASSRQENDEKLFF
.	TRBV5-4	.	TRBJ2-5	TGTGCCAGCAGCTTGGGGACGGACCAAGAGACCCAGTACTTC	CASSLGTDQETQYF
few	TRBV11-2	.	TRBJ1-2	TGTGCCAGCAGCCGCCGGGGCAGCTACACCTTC	CASSRRGSYTF
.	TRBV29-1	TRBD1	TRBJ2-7	TGCAGCGTCCGTACAGGGGACGAGCAGTACTTC	CSVRTGDEQYF
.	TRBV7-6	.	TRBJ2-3	TGTGCCAGCAGTTCCCTTCCGGGGGTGCTCACAGATACGCAGTATTTT	CASSSLPGVLTDTQYF
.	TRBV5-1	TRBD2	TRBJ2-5	TGCGCCAGCAGCACACGGGAGGCAGGTCTCGGGGAGACCCAGTACTTC	CASSTREAGLGETQYF
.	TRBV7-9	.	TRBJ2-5	TGTGCCAGCAGCTTATTTGGCGGGGGCCACCAAGAGACCCAGTACTTC	CASSLFGGGHQETQYF
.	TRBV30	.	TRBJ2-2	TGTGCTTCGTTGTCCGGGGAGCTGTTTTTT	CASLSGELFF
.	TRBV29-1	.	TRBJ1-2	TGCAGCGTTGCCCAGAACCTCTATGGCTACACCTTC	CSVAQNLYGYTF
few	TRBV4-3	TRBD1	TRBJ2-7	TGCGCCAGCAGGGATTTGGGACAGGGTGGCTACGAGCAGTACTTC	CASRDLGQGGYEQYF
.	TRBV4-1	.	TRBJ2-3	TGCGCCAGCAGCCGAGCGGATACGCAGTATTTT	CASSRADTQYF
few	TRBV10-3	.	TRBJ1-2	TGTGCCATCAATGCAGGGGACTATGGCTACACCTTC	CAINAGDYGYTF
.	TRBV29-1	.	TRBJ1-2	TGCAGCGTTCGGTTTAGCACTGTCCCAGCGGGCTACACCTTC	CSVRFSTVPAGYTF
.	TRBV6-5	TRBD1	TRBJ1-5	TGTGCCAGCAGCCGAACAGGGGAAGTTCAGCCCCAGCATTTT	CASSRTGEVQPQHF
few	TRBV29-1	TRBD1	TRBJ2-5	TGCAGCGCGCTACCTGGGACAGGCCAAGAGACCCAGTACTTC	CSALPGTGQETQYF
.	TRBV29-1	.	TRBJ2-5	TGCAGCGTTGAGTTTCATCAAGAGACCCAGTACTTC	CSVEFHQETQYF
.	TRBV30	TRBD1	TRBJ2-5	TGTGCCTGGAGTGTACGACAGGGGGTGGGAGAGACCCAGTACTTC	CAWSVRQGVGETQYF
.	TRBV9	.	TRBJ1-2	TGTGCCAGCAGCGTAGATCTATTCAGGGCAAGCTACACCTTC	CASSVDLFRASYTF
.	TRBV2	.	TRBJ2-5	TGTGCCAGCAGTGAGAGGAGCGGAGGGAAAGAGACCCAGTACTTC	CASSERSGGKETQYF
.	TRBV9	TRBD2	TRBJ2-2	TGTGCCAGCAGCGCTTTAGCGGGGGCTTACACCGGGGAGCTGTTTTTT	CASSALAGAYTGELFF
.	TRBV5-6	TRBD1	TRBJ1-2	TGTGCCAGCAGCTGGGGACAGGGGGCGGGTGGCTACACCTTC	CASSWGQGAGGYTF
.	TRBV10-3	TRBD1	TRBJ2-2	TGTGCCAACGCCGGGACAGCGAACACCGGGGAGCTGTTTTTT	CANAGTANTGELFF
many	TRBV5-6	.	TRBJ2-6	TGTGCCAGCAGCTTATGGGAAGGAGCATCTGGGGCCAACGTCCTGACTTTC	CASSLWEGASGANVLTF
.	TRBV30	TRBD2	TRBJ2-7	TGTGCCTGGAGTGACCCTAGCGGGGGGTACGAGCAGTACTTC	CAWSDPSGGYEQYF
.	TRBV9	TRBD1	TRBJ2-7	TGTGCCAGCAGCCTCCGGGACAGGGGGAACGAGCAGTACTTC	CASSLRDRGNEQYF
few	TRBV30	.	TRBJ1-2	TGTGCCTGGAGACAGCGTAACTATGGCTACACCTTC	CAWRQRNYGYTF
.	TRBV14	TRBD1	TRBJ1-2	TGTGCCAGCAGCCATCCTACCGGGACAGGGAAAGGCTACACCTTC	CASSHPTGTGKGYTF
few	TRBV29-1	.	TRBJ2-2	TGCAGCGTTGAAGTGGGGGCGGTGAACACCGGGGAGCTGTTTTTT	CSVEVGAVNTGELFF